The 27 T cell receptor beta chains below were found in one sample sequenced in a study of blood T cell repertoires in COVID-19. Libraries were prepared by immunoSEQ multiplex PCR; TCRdb keeps only in-frame clonotypes and omits some of them. The repertoire holds around 250,000 clones, with roughly 86% as singletons. The sequenced sample was PBMCs or T cells enriched from blood (not recorded which). These TCRs come from a woman aged 45-59 years who had recovered from COVID-19.

The rearrangement links TRBV4-3 to TRBJ2-2, with D possibly being TRBD1 (5 bases). The CDR3 extends over 13 amino acids. V lost 6 bases to trimming and J lost 5 bases, with 10 bases between them. Germline V gene lookup returns CDR1 LGHNA and CDR2 YSLEER. The CDR3 DNA is TGCGCCAGCAGTAGGGGTGAAACCGGGGAGCTGTTTTTT. Encoded protein: CASSRGETGELFF.

The V call is TRBV19, the J call TRBJ2-3, with D possibly TRBD1 on 5 matching bases. CDR1 and CDR2 from the germline V gene are LNHDA and SQIVND (reference sequence). Trimming left V 6 bases short and J 0 bases short, with 10 bases between. The CDR3 covers 14 residues. The CDR3 reads CASSGHSSTDTQYF. DNA of the CDR3: TGTGCCAGTAGCGGACACTCTAGCACAGATACGCAGTATTTT. Drawing the rest from reference TRBV19 and TRBJ2-3, the complete variable domain is DGGITQSPKYLFRKEGQNVTLSCEQNLNHDAMYWYRQDPGQGLRLIYYSQIVNDFQKGDIAEGYSVSREKKESFPLTVTSAQKNPTAFYLCASSGHSSTDTQYFGPGTRLTVL.

This chain connects TRBV28 to TRBJ2-7; TRBD1 matches at 9 bases. This CDR3 spans 13 amino acids. J lost 2 bases, V lost 9 bases, and 5 bases had no gene match. CDR1 is MDHEN, CDR2 SYDVKM, per germline. CDR3 loop: CASEDRGAYEQYF. The CDR3 DNA follows: TGTGCCAGTGAGGACAGGGGTGCCTACGAGCAGTACTTC.

The V and J genes are TRBV9 and TRBJ2-3; D is possibly TRBD2 (6 bases). CDR1 is SGDLS, CDR2 YYNGEE, per germline. This CDR3 has 15 residues. V lost 4 bases and J 11 bases, leaving 23 bases between the germline ends. CDR3 DNA: TGTGCCAGCAGCCCTGGGGACTTTAGAACAAGGGGGCAGTATTTT. This gives the protein CASSPGDFRTRGQYF.

The chain carries TRBV5-1 and TRBJ2-3; 9 bases are a match to TRBD1. Germline CDR1 is SGHRS and CDR2 is YFSETQ. With 0 bases clipped from V and 4 bases from J, the junction kept 6 bases outside the gene matches. The CDR3 length is 16 residues. The CDR3 protein is CASSLGRTGVADTQYF. The CDR3 DNA sequence: TGCGCCAGCAGCTTGGGACGGACAGGGGTCGCAGATACGCAGTATTTT.

Comment on this clone: At the DNA level, this CDR3 is encoded by other sequences in the same sample as well. This chain uses TRBV29-1 with TRBJ2-3; tentatively, D is TRBD1 (6 bases). V shed 1 base and J shed 1 base, with 6 bases lying between them. This CDR3 region has 13 residues. Germline V lookup: CDR1 SQVTM, CDR2 ANQGSEA. CDR3 in DNA: TGCAGCGTTGAAGGACAGGGCACAGATACGCAGTATTTT. Residues: CSVEGQGTDTQYF.

This clone was detected a few times. The rearrangement links TRBV3-1 (or the pseudogene TRBV3-2) to TRBJ1-1; D is perhaps TRBD1 (6 bases). This CDR3 has 11 residues. Trimming stripped 4 bases from V and 8 bases from J, with 8 bases between. Germline V gene data show CDR1 as LGHDT and CDR2 as YNNKEL (reference sequence). CDR3 coding DNA: TGTGCCAGCAGCCTTACAGGGGAAGCTTTCTTT. It codes for CASSLTGEAFF.

This rearrangement joins TRBV21-1 to TRBJ1-2; the D call TRBD1 from the table was never checked on the DNA. TRBV21-1 is shown as a pseudogene. This CDR3 region has 13 residues. This CDR3 is CASTGVNRVGYTF. CDR3 DNA sequence: TGTGCCAGCACCGGGGTCAACAGGGTAGGCTACACCTTC.

The V and J genes are TRBV6-2 or TRBV6-3 and TRBJ2-7; 7 bases are shared with TRBD2. The germline gives CDR1 MNHEY, CDR2 SVGEGT. CDR3 size: 14 residues. J gave up 3 bases and V 0 bases, and 2 bases lay outside the gene matches. Here the CDR3 reads CASSYSRGSYEQYF. In DNA, the CDR3 is TGTGCCAGCAGTTACTCGCGGGGGAGCTACGAGCAGTACTTC.

This clone showed up just once. The J gene is TRBJ2-3, the V gene TRBV15; TRBD1 agrees at 9 bases. J gave up 0 bases and V 0 bases, and 19 bases lay outside the gene matches. Germline lookup yields CDR1 LNHNV and CDR2 YYDKDF (reference sequence). The CDR3 extends over 22 amino acids. The CDR3 DNA reads as TGTGCCACCAGCAGAGATCTTTGGACCGGGACAGGGACCGTAAAAAGCACAGATACGCAGTATTTT. It specifies CATSRDLWTGTGTVKSTDTQYF.

The chain uses TRBV28 and TRBJ2-7, with TRBD1 matching 7 bases. V was pared by 6 bases and J by 3 bases, with 11 bases of the junction left unmatched. The germline CDR1 and CDR2 sequences are MDHEN and SYDVKM. CDR3 length: 15 amino acids. Here the CDR3 reads CASRYRDSNFYEQYF. The CDR3 nucleotides are TGTGCCAGCAGATACCGGGACAGTAATTTCTACGAGCAGTACTTC.

This clone was counted only a few times. The chain is built from TRBV4-3 and TRBJ2-7; a possible D gene is TRBD2 (5 bases). Looked up from germline, CDR1 is LGHNA and CDR2 is YSLEER. The CDR3 consists of 15 residues. Trimming took off 1 base at V and 2 bases at J, with 12 bases between the two ends. CDR3 nucleotides: TGCGCCAGCAGCCAAGTAATCAGCGGAGCCTACGAGCAGTACTTC. Encoded protein: CASSQVISGAYEQYF.

This sequence joins TRBV27 and TRBJ2-2; D call uncertain. There are 11 residues in the CDR3. Trimming left V 6 bases short and J 5 bases short, with 4 bases between. Germline V gene data show CDR1 as MNHEY and CDR2 as SMNVEV (reference sequence). In DNA, the CDR3 is TGTGCCAGCAGGGCTACCGGGGAGCTGTTTTTT. The encoded protein is CASRATGELFF.

The rearrangement uses TRBV28 and TRBJ1-2; a possible D gene is TRBD1 (6 bases). The CDR3 extends over 16 amino acids. With 5 bases removed from V and 2 bases from J, the gap between germline ends came to 18 bases. Germline CDR1 and CDR2: MDHEN and SYDVKM. CDR3 loop: CASSTLVRGGNYGYTF. The DNA of the CDR3 is TGTGCCAGCAGTACCCTCGTTAGGGGGGGGAACTATGGCTACACCTTC.

V and J are TRBV3-1 (or the pseudogene TRBV3-2) and TRBJ2-1; D uncertain. CDR3 size: 13 residues. Per the germline V gene, CDR1 is LGHDT and CDR2 is YNNKEL (reference sequence). Trimming took off 4 bases at V and 3 bases at J, with 7 bases between the two ends. The CDR3 region is CASSRPGYNEQFF. The CDR3 nucleotides are TGTGCCAGCAGCCGGCCTGGCTACAATGAGCAGTTCTTC.

CDR3 sequence: CASSEPTVSYEQYF. In nucleotides, the CDR3 is TGCGCCAGCAGCGAACCGACAGTCTCCTACGAGCAGTACTTC. This chain joins TRBV5-1 and TRBJ2-7, with D possibly being TRBD1 (5 bases). This CDR3 spans 14 amino acids. The V end lost 4 bases, the J end lost 0 bases, and 11 bases lay between the germline ends. The V gene's germline CDR1 is SGHRS and CDR2 YFSETQ. Using reference TRBV5-1 and TRBJ2-7 for the parts outside the CDR3, the full variable domain is KAGVTQTPRYLIKTRGQQVTLSCSPISGHRSVSWYQQTPGQGLQFLFEYFSETQRNKGNFPGRFSGRQFSNSRSEMNVSTLELGDSALYLCASSEPTVSYEQYFGPGTRLTVT.

The chain recombines TRBV9 with TRBJ1-3; no definite D call. CDR3 length: 15 residues. Trimming pared 0 bases from V and 1 base from J, leaving 8 bases between. Germline CDR1 is SGDLS and CDR2 is YYNGEE. CDR3 protein: CASSVAPGSGNTIYF. In nucleotides, the CDR3 is TGTGCCAGCAGCGTAGCTCCCGGGTCTGGAAACACCATATATTTT.

The V gene is TRBV3-1 (or the pseudogene TRBV3-2), the J gene TRBJ1-1, with unresolved D. Germline V CDR1 and CDR2: LGHDT, YNNKEL (reference sequence). The length of the CDR3 is 13 residues. Trimming took off 4 bases at V and 8 bases at J, with 14 bases between the two ends. Here the CDR3 DNA reads TGTGCCAGCAGCCCACAACAGCAGGCGGAAGCTTTCTTT. Protein: CASSPQQQAEAFF.

V gene TRBV6-2 or TRBV6-3 combines with J gene TRBJ2-1; 11 bases align to TRBD2. This CDR3 region has 15 residues. Looked up from germline, CDR1 is MNHEY and CDR2 is SVGEGT. Germline trimming cut 5 bases from V and 7 bases from J; bases unmatched to any gene: 7. This chain's CDR3 is CASSPLAGDVNEQFF. CDR3 DNA: TGTGCCAGCAGTCCACTAGCGGGAGATGTAAATGAGCAGTTCTTC.

This sequence joins TRBV5-1 and TRBJ2-1; TRBD2 might be the D (5 bases). Germline assignment: CDR1 SGHRS and CDR2 YFSETQ. There are 18 residues in the CDR3. V lost 0 bases and J 0 bases, leaving 16 bases between the germline ends. The CDR3 coding sequence is TGCGCCAGCAGCTTGGAGGGCGGGCCGCCGAGCTCCTACAATGAGCAGTTCTTC. Translation gives CASSLEGGPPSSYNEQFF.

This clone occurred a few times. This chain joins TRBV30 and TRBJ1-5; possible D gene TRBD1, 6 bases. CDR1 and CDR2 from the germline V gene are GTSNPN and SVGIG (reference sequence). The length of the CDR3 is 14 residues. The V end was cut by 1 base, the J end by 5 bases, with 12 bases between. CDR3 loop: CAWSEGGPDQPQHF. CDR3 nucleotide sequence: TGTGCCTGGAGTGAGGGGGGGCCGGATCAGCCCCAGCATTTT.

Here the CDR3 DNA reads TGTGCCAGCAGCTTAAGACAGGGGGCCTACGAGCAGTACTTC. Protein sequence: CASSLRQGAYEQYF. J is TRBJ2-7 and V is TRBV7-6, with 9 bases lining up with TRBD1. The CDR3 extends over 14 amino acids. Germline loops: CDR1 SGHVS, CDR2 FNYEAQ. Unmatched junction bases numbered 1, after V lost 2 bases and J lost 2 bases.

This chain uses TRBV29-1 with TRBJ2-1; 9 bases line up with TRBD2. This CDR3 is 15 amino acids long. The germline CDR1 and CDR2 sequences are SQVTM and ANQGSEA. The J segment lost 7 bases and the V segment lost 3 bases, leaving 10 bases of the junction unmatched. The CDR3 here is CSVDPGVAGDNEQFF. In DNA form, the CDR3 reads TGCAGCGTTGACCCCGGAGTAGCGGGGGATAATGAGCAGTTCTTC.

This sequence joins TRBV11-2 and TRBJ2-5; 7 bases map to TRBD2. Germline V gives CDR1 SGHAT, CDR2 FQNNGV. V lost 1 base and J lost 2; bases outside the gene matches: 4. The CDR3 consists of 15 residues. CDR3 bases: TGTGCCAGCAGCTTAGCGGCTAGCGGACAAGAGACCCAGTACTTC. Its protein product is CASSLAASGQETQYF.

The chain recombines TRBV4-1 with TRBJ2-7, with 8 bases fitting TRBD2. The CDR3 sequence is 15 residues long. Germline loops: CDR1 MGHRA, CDR2 YSYEKL. The V segment lost 2 bases and the J segment 1 base; nucleotides outside the gene matches: 4. CDR3: CASSQISGTSYEQYF. In DNA, the CDR3 is TGCGCCAGCAGCCAAATTAGCGGGACTTCCTACGAGCAGTACTTC.

The V and J genes are TRBV5-4 and TRBJ2-5; 12 bases are a match to TRBD2. The V gene's germline CDR1 is SGHNT and CDR2 YYREEE (reference sequence). The CDR3 is 18 residues long. The V segment lost 0 bases and the J segment 1 base; nucleotides outside the gene matches: 7. CDR3 bases: TGTGCCAGCAGCTTGGATCTAGCGGGAGGGCCGGTCCAAGAGACCCAGTACTTC. Translation gives CASSLDLAGGPVQETQYF.

This chain joins TRBV4-3 and TRBJ2-1, with D possibly being TRBD2 (6 bases). With 0 bases removed from V and 7 bases from J, the gap between germline ends came to 10 bases. The germline V gene encodes CDR1 LGHNA and CDR2 YSLEER. CDR3 size: 14 residues. CDR3 amino acids: CASSQERAGNEQFF. In nucleotides, the CDR3 is TGCGCCAGCAGCCAAGAAAGGGCGGGAAATGAGCAGTTCTTC.